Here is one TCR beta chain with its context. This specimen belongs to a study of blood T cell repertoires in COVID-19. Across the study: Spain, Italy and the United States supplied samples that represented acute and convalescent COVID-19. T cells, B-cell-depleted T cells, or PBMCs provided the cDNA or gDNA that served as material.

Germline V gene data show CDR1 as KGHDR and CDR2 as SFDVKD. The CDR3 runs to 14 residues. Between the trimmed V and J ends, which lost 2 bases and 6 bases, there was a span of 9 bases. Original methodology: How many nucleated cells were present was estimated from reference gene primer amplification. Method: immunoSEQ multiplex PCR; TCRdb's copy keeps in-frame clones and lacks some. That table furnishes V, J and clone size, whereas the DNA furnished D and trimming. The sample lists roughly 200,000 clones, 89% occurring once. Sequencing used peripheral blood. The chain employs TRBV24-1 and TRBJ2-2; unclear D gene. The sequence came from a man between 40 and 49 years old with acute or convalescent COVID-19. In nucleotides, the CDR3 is TGTGCCACCAGTGATTGGCGAGGTTCCGGGGAGCTGTTTTTT. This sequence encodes CATSDWRGSGELFF.